This T cell receptor (beta chain) was recovered during a study of molecular identifiers for immune sequencing clone quantification. About the study: Replicate RNA came from 20,000 or 100,000 naive CD8 cells and was split five ways, and four parts were sequenced.

Generation of bulk TCR libraries relied on previously described methods and listed TCR primers. Each CDR3 protein gets one entry after TCRdb re-called the PCR reads with MiXCR. The table lists some 580,000 distinct CDR3 sequences, about 25% of them singletons. Study results and caveats: A shared barcode on identical TCR molecules could lead to underestimated sizes for highly expanded clones. Spiked Jurkat TCR RNA originating from one cell could reportedly be identified amid one million naive cells.

This clonotype has just a few counts. Antigen: not known. The V end was cut by 3 bases, the J end by 3 bases, with 12 bases between. Germline CDR1 is SGHVS and CDR2 is FNYEAQ. The CDR3 is made up of 14 amino acids. Sequencing was performed on naive CD8+ T cells from blood, with Jurkat cell RNA spiked in. Subset defined: FACS-sorted CD8+CD4-CCR7+CD45RA+ naive T cells. This chain connects TRBV7-6 to TRBJ2-7; weak D call: TRBD2 (5 bases). This receptor was taken from a human donor in good health. Some libraries in this study had Jurkat cell RNA spiked in. The CDR3 spells CASSFGNRDYEQYF. CDR3 coding DNA: TGTGCCAGCAGCTTCGGGAACAGAGACTACGAGCAGTACTTC.